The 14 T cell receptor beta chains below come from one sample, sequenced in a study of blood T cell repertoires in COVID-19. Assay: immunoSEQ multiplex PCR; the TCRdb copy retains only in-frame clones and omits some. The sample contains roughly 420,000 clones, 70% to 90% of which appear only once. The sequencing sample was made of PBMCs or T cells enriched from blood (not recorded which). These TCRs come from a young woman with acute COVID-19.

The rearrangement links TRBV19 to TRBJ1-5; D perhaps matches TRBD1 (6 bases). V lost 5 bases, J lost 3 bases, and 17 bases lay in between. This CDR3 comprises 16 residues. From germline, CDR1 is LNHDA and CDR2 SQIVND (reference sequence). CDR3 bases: TGTGCCAGTAGTTCCCCTGGACAGACGACCAATCAGCCCCAGCATTTT. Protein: CASSSPGQTTNQPQHF.

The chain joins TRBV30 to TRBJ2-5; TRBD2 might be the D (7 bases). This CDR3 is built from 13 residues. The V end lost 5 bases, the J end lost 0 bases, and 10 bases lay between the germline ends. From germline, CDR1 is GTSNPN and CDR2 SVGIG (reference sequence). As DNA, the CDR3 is TGTGCCTGGGCGGGGGCTAACCAAGAGACCCAGTACTTC. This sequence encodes CAWAGANQETQYF.

The CDR3 coding sequence is TGCGCCAGCAGCTTCAGCAACCCAACATGGACGGGCATGACGGACATGACTGAAGCTTTCTTT. Encoded protein: CASSFSNPTWTGMTDMTEAFF. V usage is TRBV5-1 and J usage is TRBJ1-1, with TRBD1 as a possible D gene (5 bases). Germline values: CDR1 SGHRS, CDR2 YFSETQ. The CDR3 runs 21 residues. Between the trimmed V and J ends, which lost 2 bases and 5 bases, there was a span of 34 bases.

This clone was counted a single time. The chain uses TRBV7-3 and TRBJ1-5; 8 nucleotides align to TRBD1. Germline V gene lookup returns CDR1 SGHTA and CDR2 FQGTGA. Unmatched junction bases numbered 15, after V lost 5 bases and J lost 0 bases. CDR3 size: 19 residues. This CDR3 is CASSRVYWQGAYSNQPQHF. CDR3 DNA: TGTGCCAGCAGCCGTGTTTATTGGCAGGGGGCATATAGCAATCAGCCCCAGCATTTT.

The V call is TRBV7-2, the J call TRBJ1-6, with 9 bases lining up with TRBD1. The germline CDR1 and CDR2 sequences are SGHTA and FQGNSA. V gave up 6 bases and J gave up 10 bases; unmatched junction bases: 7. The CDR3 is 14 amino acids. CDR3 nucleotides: TGTGCCAGCAGTTCGGGACAGGGAGGGTCACCCCTCCACTTT. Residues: CASSSGQGGSPLHF.

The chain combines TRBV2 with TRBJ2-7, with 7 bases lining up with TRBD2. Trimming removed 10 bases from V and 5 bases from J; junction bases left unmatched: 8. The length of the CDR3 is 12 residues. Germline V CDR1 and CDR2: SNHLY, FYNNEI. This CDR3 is CATGRADHEQYF. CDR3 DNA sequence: TGTGCCACTGGGAGGGCGGACCACGAGCAGTACTTC.

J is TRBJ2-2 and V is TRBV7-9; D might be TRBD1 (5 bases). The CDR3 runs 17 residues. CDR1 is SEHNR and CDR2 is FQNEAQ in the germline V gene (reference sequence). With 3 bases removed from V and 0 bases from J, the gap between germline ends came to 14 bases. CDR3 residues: CASSFAAGYTNTGELFF. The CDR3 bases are TGTGCCAGCAGCTTCGCGGCAGGGTACACGAACACCGGGGAGCTGTTTTTT.

The CDR3 nucleotides read TGTGCCAGTAAAAGCAGGTTTAATGAAAAACTGTTTTTT. Its translation: CASKSRFNEKLFF. The chain is built from TRBV19 and TRBJ1-4; D is unresolved. Trimming pared 7 bases from V and 4 bases from J, leaving 10 bases between. CDR1 and CDR2 (germline): LNHDA, SQIVND (reference sequence). The CDR3 extends over 13 amino acids. Full variable domain (remainder filled in from reference TRBV19 and TRBJ1-4): DGGITQSPKYLFRKEGQNVTLSCEQNLNHDAMYWYRQDPGQGLRLIYYSQIVNDFQKGDIAEGYSVSREKKESFPLTVTSAQKNPTAFYLCASKSRFNEKLFFGSGTQLSVL.

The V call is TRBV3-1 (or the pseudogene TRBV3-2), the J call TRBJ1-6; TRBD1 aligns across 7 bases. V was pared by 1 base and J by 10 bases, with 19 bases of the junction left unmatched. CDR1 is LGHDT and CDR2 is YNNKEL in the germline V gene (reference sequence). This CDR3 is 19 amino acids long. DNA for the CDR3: TGTGCCAGCAGCCAAGTGGTGAGACAGGGAGTATCTCATGGGTCACCCCTCCACTTT. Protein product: CASSQVVRQGVSHGSPLHF.

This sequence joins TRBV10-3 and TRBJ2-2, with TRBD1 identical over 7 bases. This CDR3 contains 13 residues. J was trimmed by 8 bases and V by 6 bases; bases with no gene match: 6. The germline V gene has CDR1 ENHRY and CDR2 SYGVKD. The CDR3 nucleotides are TGTGCCATCAGGGGACAGCCCCAGGGGGAGCTGTTTTTT. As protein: CAIRGQPQGELFF.

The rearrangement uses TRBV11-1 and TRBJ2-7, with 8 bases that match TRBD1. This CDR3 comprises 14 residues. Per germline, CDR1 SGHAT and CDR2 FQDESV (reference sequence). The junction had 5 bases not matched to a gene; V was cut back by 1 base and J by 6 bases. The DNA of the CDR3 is TGTGCCAGCAGCTTAGGGCAGGGGGCGATCGAGCAGTACTTC. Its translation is CASSLGQGAIEQYF. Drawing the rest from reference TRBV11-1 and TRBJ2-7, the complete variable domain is EAEVAQSPRYKITEKSQAVAFWCDPISGHATLYWYRQILGQGPELLVQFQDESVVDDSQLPKDRFSAERLKGVDSTLKIQPAELGDSAMYLCASSLGQGAIEQYFGPGTRLTVT.

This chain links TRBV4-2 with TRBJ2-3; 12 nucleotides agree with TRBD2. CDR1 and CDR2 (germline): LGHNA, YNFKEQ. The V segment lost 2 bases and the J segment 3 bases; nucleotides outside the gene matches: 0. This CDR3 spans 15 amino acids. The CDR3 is CASSQLAGGTDTQYF. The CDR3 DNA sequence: TGTGCCAGCAGCCAACTAGCGGGGGGGACAGATACGCAGTATTTT.

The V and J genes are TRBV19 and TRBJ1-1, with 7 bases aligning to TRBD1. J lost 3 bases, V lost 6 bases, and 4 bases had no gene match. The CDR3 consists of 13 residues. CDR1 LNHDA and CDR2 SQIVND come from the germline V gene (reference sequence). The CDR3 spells CASRRDSYTEAFF. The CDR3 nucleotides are TGTGCCAGTAGAAGGGACAGCTACACTGAAGCTTTCTTT.

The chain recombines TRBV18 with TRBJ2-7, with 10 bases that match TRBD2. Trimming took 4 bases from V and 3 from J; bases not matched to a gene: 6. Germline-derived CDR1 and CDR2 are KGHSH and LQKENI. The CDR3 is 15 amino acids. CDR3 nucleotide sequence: TGTGCCAGCTCACGATCTAGCGGGAGCTACTACGAGCAGTACTTC. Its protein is CASSRSSGSYYEQYF.